The next 4 T cell receptor beta chains were all read from a single sample in a study of monozygotic twins with inflammatory bowel disease (dated by TCRdb to about 2019). Receptors were amplified or captured by 5' RACE. Sequenced on an Illumina HiSeq 2500. Each CDR3 protein sequence appears as one entry after TCRdb reprocessed the reads, and no DNA is included. This sample's table carries around 380,000 distinct CDR3 sequences. The ten biggest clones cover 2% to 2.5% of the sample. The sequenced sample was blood. These receptors were collected from a human donor with ulcerative colitis or Crohn's disease, or a healthy co-twin of an affected twin (not recorded which).

This rearrangement joins TRBV29-1 to TRBJ1-1; TCRdb's D gene call, TRBD1, goes unchecked for lack of DNA. The CDR3 loop spans 14 amino acids. Germline V gene data show CDR1 as SQVTM and CDR2 as ANQGSEA. CDR3 in amino acids: CSVDSFAPNTEAFF.

The gene calls are TRBV7-9 and TRBJ1-1; TCRdb outputs TRBD1, but without DNA this stays unchecked. Looked up from germline, CDR1 is SEHNR and CDR2 is FQNEAQ (reference sequence). CDR3 size: 18 residues. The CDR3 here is CASSSLQTGGLGGTEAFF.

Here the CDR3 reads CASSRDPRGEQYF. The V gene is TRBV11-2, the J gene TRBJ2-7; TCRdb gives TRBD1 as the D gene, but with no DNA this cannot be confirmed. The CDR3 contains 13 residues. The germline CDR1 and CDR2 sequences are SGHAT and FQNNGV.

This chain joins TRBV6-5 and TRBJ2-2; TCRdb's D gene call, TRBD1, goes unchecked for lack of DNA. This CDR3 has 13 residues. The V gene's germline CDR1 is MNHEY and CDR2 SVGAGI. CDR3 amino acids: CASRTGNTGELFF.